This paragraph covers one T cell receptor (beta chain) sequence. The target antigen is unknown. This sample is part of a study of T cell responses to AZD1222 COVID-19 vaccine. Overall study results and limits: The sample set comprised mostly white British donors with more females, and clonal diversity was possibly underestimated. The breadth and depth of Spike-specific TCRs increased once two AZD1222 doses had been given. Scientists sampled the repertoires only once the peak T cell response had passed. The study found vaccine-associated CD4 TCRs spanning spike, dominant at 160-218 and 743-854.

The CDR3 spans 17 residues. The V and J ends lost 5 bases and 1 base respectively, with 20 bases between them. Per germline, CDR1 MNHEY and CDR2 SMNVEV (reference sequence). TCRdb's table, derived via immunoSEQ multiplex PCR, lists solely in-frame clones and lacks some. This table lists 150,000 or so clones. Sequences were obtained from peripheral blood. The sequence derives from an adult in good health. This rearrangement joins TRBV27 to TRBJ1-1; D possibly corresponds to TRBD1 (6 bases). The CDR3 here is CASSAMKGDRGNTEAFF. The CDR3 bases are TGTGCCAGCAGTGCCATGAAGGGGGACCGTGGGAACACTGAAGCTTTCTTT.